Listed below are T cell receptor beta chains from one sample, sequenced in a study of radiotherapy plus CTLA-4 blockade in lung cancer. The method was immunoSEQ multiplex PCR; TCRdb's version includes in-frame clones alone and lacks a portion of them. The table shows roughly 70,000 clones, with over 75% occurring only once. The starting material was peripheral blood, obtained from a patient treated with radiotherapy plus ipilimumab. The receptors here all came from a human donor with non-small cell lung cancer that progressed on radiotherapy plus ipilimumab. CDR3s include the opening cysteine and the closing phenylalanine or tryptophan. The order of the fields is V gene, D gene, clone size, J gene, CDR3 protein, CDR3 DNA. D genes are given only for firm matches. Clone size is given for some rows only: seen once, a few or many times, or a class if the clone is expanded.

TRBV4-2	-	-	TRBJ1-5	CASSQLQGDNQPQHF	TGTGCCAGCAGCCAGTTACAGGGAGACAATCAGCCCCAGCATTTT
TRBV5-1	-	-	TRBJ2-2	CASRALAGGTGELFF	TGCGCCAGCAGGGCCCTTGCGGGTGGCACCGGGGAGCTGTTTTTT
TRBV6-5	-	once	TRBJ1-1	CASRFGTWMNTEAFF	TGTGCCAGCAGATTCGGGACTTGGATGAACACTGAAGCTTTCTTT
TRBV9	-	-	TRBJ2-3	CASSVRGITDTQYF	TGTGCCAGCAGCGTCCGCGGGATCACAGATACGCAGTATTTT
TRBV28	-	-	TRBJ2-5	CASSPQGSRQTQYF	TGTGCCAGCAGCCCTCAGGGGTCGCGGCAGACCCAGTACTTC
TRBV10-2	TRBD1	-	TRBJ1-5	CASSDDRGNQPQHF	TGCGCCAGCAGTGACGACAGGGGCAATCAGCCCCAGCATTTT
TRBV23-1	-	-	TRBJ1-5	CASSRRQVTKREGNQPQHF	TGCGCCAGCAGTCGAAGACAGGTCACGAAACGGGAGGGCAATCAGCCCCAGCATTTT
TRBV4-2	-	once	TRBJ1-4	CASSQVLNEKLFF	TGTGCCAGCAGCCAAGTGCTGAATGAAAAACTGTTTTTT
TRBV5-1	-	-	TRBJ2-3	CASSFGGSTDTQYF	TGCGCCAGCAGCTTCGGCGGGTCCACAGATACGCAGTATTTT
TRBV5-1	-	-	TRBJ1-1	CASSLLGGDTEAFF	TGCGCCAGCAGCCTCCTTGGGGGGGACACTGAAGCTTTCTTT
TRBV30	-	-	TRBJ2-5	CAWSVGETQYF	TGTGCCTGGAGTGTAGGGGAGACCCAGTACTTC
TRBV5-1	TRBD2	-	TRBJ2-3	CASSSGLAGGLPSTDTQYF	TGCGCCAGCAGCTCGGGACTAGCGGGAGGACTTCCTAGCACAGATACGCAGTATTTT
TRBV10-2	-	-	TRBJ2-1	CASVRGADSHNEQFF	TGCGCCAGCGTTCGGGGAGCAGATTCCCACAATGAGCAGTTCTTC
TRBV15	TRBD1	few	TRBJ2-4	CATSRDRGGRAKNIQYF	TGTGCCACCAGCAGAGATCGAGGGGGCAGGGCCAAAAACATTCAGTACTTC
TRBV19	-	-	TRBJ1-5	CASSIGRKNNQPQHF	TGTGCCAGTAGTATTGGCAGGAAAAACAATCAGCCCCAGCATTTT
TRBV13	TRBD2	-	TRBJ2-3	CASSLGSSGRDTQYF	TGTGCCAGCAGCTTAGGCAGTAGCGGGAGAGATACGCAGTATTTT
TRBV9	-	-	TRBJ2-5	CASSVEQGETQYF	TGTGCCAGCAGCGTAGAACAGGGAGAGACCCAGTACTTC
TRBV28	TRBD2	-	TRBJ2-5	CASTRGVEETQYF	TGTGCCAGCACCCGGGGGGTCGAAGAGACCCAGTACTTC
TRBV5-1	-	-	TRBJ1-5	CASSLGEGIQPQHF	TGCGCCAGCAGCTTGGGGGAGGGGATCCAGCCCCAGCATTTT
TRBV5-4	TRBD2	-	TRBJ2-1	CASSLGGSSYNEQFF	TGTGCCAGCAGCTTGGGCGGGAGCTCCTACAATGAGCAGTTCTTC
TRBV19	-	-	TRBJ2-3	CASSIKGAVADTQYF	TGTGCCAGTAGTATAAAGGGAGCGGTCGCAGATACGCAGTATTTT
TRBV10-3	-	-	TRBJ1-5	CAISESGFPGGNQPQHF	TGTGCCATCAGTGAGTCAGGATTTCCGGGGGGTAATCAGCCCCAGCATTTT
TRBV21-1	-	-	TRBJ1-4	CASSGGEENEKLFF	TGTGCCAGCAGCGGCGGGGAGGAGAATGAAAAACTGTTTTTT
TRBV14	TRBD1	-	TRBJ1-2	CASSQVQGADYGYTF	TGTGCCAGCAGCCAAGTACAGGGGGCTGACTATGGCTACACCTTC
TRBV6-5	-	-	TRBJ2-1	CASSYSGDEQFF	TGTGCCAGCAGTTACTCGGGGGATGAGCAGTTCTTC
TRBV5-1	-	-	TRBJ2-6	CASRPGLTSSGANVLTF	TGCGCCAGCAGACCGGGACTTACTAGCTCTGGGGCCAACGTCCTGACTTTC
TRBV5-1	TRBD2	-	TRBJ2-3	CASSEGTSGSSDTQYF	TGCGCCAGCAGCGAAGGGACTAGCGGGAGTTCAGATACGCAGTATTTT
TRBV4-2	TRBD1	-	TRBJ1-2	CASSQLTGDGGYTF	TGTGCCAGCAGCCAACTAACAGGGGACGGCGGCTACACCTTC
TRBV30	-	-	TRBJ2-5	CAWSLEGNQETQYF	TGTGCCTGGAGCCTTGAGGGAAACCAAGAGACCCAGTACTTC
TRBV5-6	-	-	TRBJ2-1	CASSFKLPEQFF	TGTGCCAGCAGCTTTAAACTTCCTGAGCAGTTCTTC
TRBV19	-	once	TRBJ1-3	CASRQQGYGNTIYF	TGTGCCAGTAGACAGCAGGGGTACGGAAACACCATATATTTT
TRBV5-4	TRBD1	-	TRBJ2-1	CASSWDRENEQFF	TGTGCCAGCAGCTGGGACAGGGAGAATGAGCAGTTCTTC
TRBV27	-	-	TRBJ2-1	CASSPLIRDGYNEQFF	TGTGCCAGCAGTCCCCTTATTCGGGACGGTTACAATGAGCAGTTCTTC
TRBV5-6	-	-	TRBJ2-7	CASSFRPSSYEQYF	TGTGCCAGCAGCTTCCGCCCCAGTTCCTACGAGCAGTACTTC
TRBV5-4	TRBD2	-	TRBJ2-7	CASSWGAGGLYEQYF	TGTGCCAGCAGCTGGGGAGCGGGAGGGCTATACGAGCAGTACTTC
TRBV5-1	-	-	TRBJ2-1	CASSYDLGNNEQFF	TGCGCCAGCAGCTATGACCTCGGGAACAATGAGCAGTTCTTC
TRBV5-1	-	-	TRBJ2-3	CASSFDPSTDTQYF	TGCGCCAGCAGCTTCGACCCCAGCACAGATACGCAGTATTTT
TRBV27	-	-	TRBJ2-3	CASSFWGSDTQYF	TGTGCCAGCAGTTTTTGGGGATCCGATACGCAGTATTTT
TRBV14	-	few	TRBJ1-2	CASSHRTGGGYTF	TGTGCCAGCAGCCATCGGACGGGGGGTGGCTACACCTTC
TRBV2	-	once	TRBJ2-4	CAGRGDSKDIQYF	TGTGCCGGGAGGGGGGACAGTAAGGACATTCAGTACTTC
TRBV5-1	TRBD1	-	TRBJ2-3	CASSSDRGKDTQYF	TGCGCCAGCAGTTCCGACAGGGGGAAAGATACGCAGTATTTT
TRBV4-2	-	-	TRBJ2-1	CASSQAPAGSSYNEQFF	TGTGCCAGCAGCCAAGCCCCAGCGGGTTCAAGCTACAATGAGCAGTTCTTC
TRBV5-1	-	-	TRBJ2-1	CASGPMSNEQFF	TGCGCCAGCGGGCCAATGAGCAATGAGCAGTTCTTC
TRBV6-1	-	-	TRBJ1-1	CAVGSGDTEAFF	TGTGCGGTCGGGTCAGGGGACACTGAAGCTTTCTTT
TRBV20-1	-	-	TRBJ2-1	CSARYLREQFF	TGCAGTGCTAGGTATCTCAGAGAGCAGTTCTTC
TRBV10-2	TRBD1	-	TRBJ1-2	CASRQGAYYGYTF	TGCGCCAGCCGCCAGGGGGCCTACTATGGCTACACCTTC
TRBV6-5	-	few	TRBJ2-5	CASQNPGETQYF	TGTGCCAGCCAAAACCCCGGAGAGACCCAGTACTTC
TRBV7-9	TRBD1	-	TRBJ2-1	CASSLVSQGARNEQFF	TGTGCCAGCAGCTTAGTCTCCCAGGGGGCACGCAATGAGCAGTTCTTC
TRBV28	-	few	TRBJ1-1	CASSPYRQGSSEAFF	TGTGCCAGCAGTCCATATCGTCAGGGGAGCTCTGAAGCTTTCTTT
TRBV19	-	-	TRBJ1-3	CASSGFSGNTIYF	TGTGCCAGTTCAGGGTTCTCTGGAAACACCATATATTTT
TRBV30	-	-	TRBJ1-4	CAWSVAPGLLGEKLFF	TGTGCCTGGAGTGTAGCGCCCGGACTCTTGGGAGAAAAACTGTTTTTT
TRBV7-3	TRBD1	-	TRBJ2-2	CASSPDRGLTGELFF	TGTGCCAGCAGCCCCGACAGGGGGCTCACCGGGGAGCTGTTTTTT
TRBV7-9	-	-	TRBJ1-4	CASSFGDSANEKLFF	TGTGCCAGCAGCTTCGGGGATTCGGCTAATGAAAAACTGTTTTTT
TRBV30	-	-	TRBJ1-6	CAWNGVTASNSPLHF	TGTGCCTGGAATGGGGTAACAGCCTCTAATTCACCCCTCCACTTT
TRBV5-8	TRBD2	-	TRBJ2-1	CASSLAGTSGGYNEQFF	TGTGCCAGCAGCTTGGCCGGGACTAGCGGGGGATACAATGAGCAGTTCTTC